This T cell receptor beta chain was captured by sequencing in a study of cytomegalovirus exposure and HLA in healthy donors. The study, taken as a whole, reports: It was shown in a later analysis that HLA-associated TCR beta chains were more clonally expanded than other, equally common chains. The study flagged 150 to 200 TCR beta chains as cytomegalovirus-associated. Later analysis demonstrated an association between a missense DCLRE1C variant and TCR beta V- and J-gene trimming.

Primers for the PCR totalled 60 Vbeta and 13 Jbeta. Measured with immunoSEQ multiplex PCR; TCRdb has only the in-frame clones, and not every one. The sample's table shows 35,000 to 45,000 clones. Note on this clone: Its matching antigen is unknown.

The source of this sequence is a human donor in good health. Sequences were obtained from PBMCs.

The CDR3 sequence is CASSLVGANTDTQYF. The CDR3 nucleotides are TGTGCCAGCAGTTTGGTAGGAGCGAACACAGATACGCAGTATTTT. V gene TRBV28 combines with J gene TRBJ2-3; no reliable D call. The V end lost 3 bases, the J end lost 2 bases, and 12 bases lay between the germline ends. Germline CDR1 MDHEN, CDR2 SYDVKM. This CDR3 region has 15 residues.